This T cell receptor beta chain was observed in a study of shared clonotypes between healthy human individuals. Study-wide points: Sampling was confined to blood; repertoires within tissues likely differ. For naive CD4 cells, around 5.1% of clonotypes were shared across a few donors. Non-shared clonotypes displayed generation probabilities falling below those of clonotypes present in all four donors.

Only in-frame clones appear in the TCRdb table, and some are missing; sequencing was by immunoSEQ multiplex PCR. The sample carries about 2 million clones, roughly 94% recorded once. This clone was counted once. What it binds is not known. V was pared by 6 bases and J by 2 bases, with 13 bases between. Germline CDR1 reads ENHRY; CDR2 reads SYGVKD. The CDR3 is made up of 14 amino acids. The sequenced material came from naive CD4+ T cells sorted from blood. Noted subset: CD45RA+ positively selected. This TCR was sampled from a man aged 18 to 29 in good health. The chain carries TRBV10-3 and TRBJ1-1; TRBD1 is a possible D gene (6 bases). CDR3 sequence (DNA): TGTGCCATCAGGTCCTTGGACAGAAACACTGAAGCTTTCTTT. Translating gives CAIRSLDRNTEAFF.